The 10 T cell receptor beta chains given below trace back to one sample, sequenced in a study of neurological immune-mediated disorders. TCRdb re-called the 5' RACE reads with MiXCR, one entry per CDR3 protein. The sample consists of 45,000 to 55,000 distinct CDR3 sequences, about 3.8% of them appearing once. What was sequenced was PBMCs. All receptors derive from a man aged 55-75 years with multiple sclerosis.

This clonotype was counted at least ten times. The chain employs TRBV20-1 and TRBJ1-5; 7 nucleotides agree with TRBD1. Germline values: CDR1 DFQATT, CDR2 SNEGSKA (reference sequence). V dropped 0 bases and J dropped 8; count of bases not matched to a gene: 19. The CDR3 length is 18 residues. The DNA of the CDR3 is TGCAGTGCTAGAGATGGGGGTCGACAGGGAAGGGTAGGTGAGCCCCAGCATTTT. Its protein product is CSARDGGRQGRVGEPQHF.

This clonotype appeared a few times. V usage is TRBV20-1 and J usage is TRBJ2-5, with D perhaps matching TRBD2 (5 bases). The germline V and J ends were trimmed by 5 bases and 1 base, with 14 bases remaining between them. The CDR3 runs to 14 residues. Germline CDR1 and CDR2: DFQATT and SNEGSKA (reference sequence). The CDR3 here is CSARKAGRQETQYF. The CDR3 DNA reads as TGCAGTGCTCGGAAGGCGGGTCGCCAAGAGACCCAGTACTTC.

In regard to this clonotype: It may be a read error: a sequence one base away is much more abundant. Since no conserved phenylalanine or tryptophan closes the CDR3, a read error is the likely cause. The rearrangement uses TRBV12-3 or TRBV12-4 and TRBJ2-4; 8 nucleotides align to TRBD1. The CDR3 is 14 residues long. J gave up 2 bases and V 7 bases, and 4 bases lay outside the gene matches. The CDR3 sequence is CASTGQGSKNIQYC. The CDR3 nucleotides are TGTGCCAGCACCGGACAGGGCTCCAAAAACATTCAGTACTGC.

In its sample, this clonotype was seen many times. Here the CDR3 reads CASSLEGREAFF. CDR3 nucleotide sequence: TGCGCCAGCAGCTTGGAGGGGAGAGAGGCTTTCTTT. This chain connects TRBV5-1 to TRBJ1-1, with D perhaps matching TRBD1 (5 bases). Trimming shortened V by 0 bases and J by 11 bases, and 11 bases separated the two germline ends. Germline CDR1 is SGHRS and CDR2 is YFSETQ. The CDR3 covers 12 residues.

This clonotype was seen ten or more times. CDR3 nucleotide sequence: TGTGCCAGCAGCTCAGGGGGCAATGAGCAGTTCTTC. Its protein product is CASSSGGNEQFF. V gene TRBV7-2 combines with J gene TRBJ2-1, with TRBD1 identical over 7 bases. With 4 bases clipped from V and 6 bases from J, the junction kept 0 bases outside the gene matches. The CDR3 consists of 12 residues. Germline lookup yields CDR1 SGHTA and CDR2 FQGNSA.

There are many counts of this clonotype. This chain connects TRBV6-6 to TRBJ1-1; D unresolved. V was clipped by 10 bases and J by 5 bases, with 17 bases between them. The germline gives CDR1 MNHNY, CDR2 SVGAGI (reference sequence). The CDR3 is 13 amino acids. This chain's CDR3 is CATMVSTGTEAFF. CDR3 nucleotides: TGTGCCACGATGGTATCGACGGGGACTGAAGCTTTCTTT.

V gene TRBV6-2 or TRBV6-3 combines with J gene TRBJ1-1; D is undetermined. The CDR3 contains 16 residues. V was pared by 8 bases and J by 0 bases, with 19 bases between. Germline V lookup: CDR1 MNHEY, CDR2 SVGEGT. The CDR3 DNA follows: TGTGCCAGCTCCTTACCCCGACGGAGGGTGAACACTGAAGCTTTCTTT. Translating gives CASSLPRRRVNTEAFF.

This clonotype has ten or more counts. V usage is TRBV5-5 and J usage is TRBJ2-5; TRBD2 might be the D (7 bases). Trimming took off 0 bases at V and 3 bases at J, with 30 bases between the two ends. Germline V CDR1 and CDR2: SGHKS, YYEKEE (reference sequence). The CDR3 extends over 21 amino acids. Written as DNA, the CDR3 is TGTGCCAGCAGCTTGGTTTTCTCGTTGGTGGGGGGGGCGCCCAGAAAAGAGACCCAGTACTTC. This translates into CASSLVFSLVGGAPRKETQYF.

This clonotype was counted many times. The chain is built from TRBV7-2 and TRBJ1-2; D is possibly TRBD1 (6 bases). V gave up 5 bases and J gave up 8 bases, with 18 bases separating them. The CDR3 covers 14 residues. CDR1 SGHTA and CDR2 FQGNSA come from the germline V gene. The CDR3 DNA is TGTGCCAGCAGCCGAGATTCAGGGGCGGGAGGCTACACCTTC. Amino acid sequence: CASSRDSGAGGYTF.

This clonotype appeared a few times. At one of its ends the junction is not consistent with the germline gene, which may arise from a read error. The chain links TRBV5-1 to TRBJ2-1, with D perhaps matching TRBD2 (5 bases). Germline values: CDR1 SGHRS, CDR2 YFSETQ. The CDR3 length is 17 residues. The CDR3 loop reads CASSWAGSESSYNAQFF. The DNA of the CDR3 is TGCGCCAGCAGCTGGGCGGGCAGCGAATCCTCCTACAATGCGCAGTTCTTC.